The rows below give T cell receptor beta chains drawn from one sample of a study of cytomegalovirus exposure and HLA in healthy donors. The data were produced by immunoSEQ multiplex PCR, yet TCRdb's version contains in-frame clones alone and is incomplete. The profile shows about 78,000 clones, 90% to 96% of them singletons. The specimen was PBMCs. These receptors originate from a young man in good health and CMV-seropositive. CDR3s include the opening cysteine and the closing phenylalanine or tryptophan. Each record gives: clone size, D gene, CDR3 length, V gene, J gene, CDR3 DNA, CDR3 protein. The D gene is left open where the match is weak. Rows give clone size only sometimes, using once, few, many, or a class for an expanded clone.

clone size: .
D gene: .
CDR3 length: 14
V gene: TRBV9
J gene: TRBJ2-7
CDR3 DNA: TGTGCCAGCAGCGTAGACGGGACCGGGGGCGAGCAGTACTTC
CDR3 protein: CASSVDGTGGEQYF

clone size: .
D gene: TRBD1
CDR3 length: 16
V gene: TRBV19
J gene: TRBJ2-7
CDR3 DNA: TGTGCCAGTAGTATAGGAGCCGGACAGGGAATCTACGAGCAGTACTTC
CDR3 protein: CASSIGAGQGIYEQYF

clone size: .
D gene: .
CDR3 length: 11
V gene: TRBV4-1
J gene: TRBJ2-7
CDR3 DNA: TGCGCCAGCAGCCTCGGTGGCGAGCAGTACTTC
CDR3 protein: CASSLGGEQYF

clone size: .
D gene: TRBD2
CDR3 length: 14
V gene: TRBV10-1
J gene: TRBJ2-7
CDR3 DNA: TGCGCCAGCAGTCTAGCGGGAGAACCCTACGAGCAGTACTTC
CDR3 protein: CASSLAGEPYEQYF

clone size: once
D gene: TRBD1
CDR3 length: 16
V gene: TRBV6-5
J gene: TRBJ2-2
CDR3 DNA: TGTGCCAGCAGTTACCGACAGGGGGTCGACACCGGGGAGCTGTTTTTT
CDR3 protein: CASSYRQGVDTGELFF

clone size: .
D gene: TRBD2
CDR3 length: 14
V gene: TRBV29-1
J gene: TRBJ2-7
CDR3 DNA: TGCAGCGTTCGAGGGGAGGGCCGGTCCTACGAGCAGTACTTC
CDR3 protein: CSVRGEGRSYEQYF

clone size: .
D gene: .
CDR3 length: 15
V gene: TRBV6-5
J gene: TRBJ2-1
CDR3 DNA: TGTGCCAGCATGACCCAATGGCAGGGTTACAATGAGCAGTTCTTC
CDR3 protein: CASMTQWQGYNEQFF

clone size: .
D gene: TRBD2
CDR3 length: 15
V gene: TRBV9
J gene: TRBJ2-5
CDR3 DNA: TGTGCCAGCCGAGGGGGTAGCGGGAGCCAAGAGACCCAGTACTTC
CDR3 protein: CASRGGSGSQETQYF

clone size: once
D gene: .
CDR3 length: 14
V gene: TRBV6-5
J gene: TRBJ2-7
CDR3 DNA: TGTGCCAGCAGTTACTCGAGCGCGCAGGGCGAGCAGTACTTC
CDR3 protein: CASSYSSAQGEQYF

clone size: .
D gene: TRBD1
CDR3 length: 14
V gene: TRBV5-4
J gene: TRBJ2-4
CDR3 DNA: TGTGCCAGCAGCCCACAGGGGTCGGCAAACATTCAGTACTTC
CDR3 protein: CASSPQGSANIQYF

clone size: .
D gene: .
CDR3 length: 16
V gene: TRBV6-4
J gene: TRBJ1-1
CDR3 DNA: TGTGCCAGCAGTGTGACGACGGGGGATCTTCACACTGAAGCTTTCTTT
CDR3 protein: CASSVTTGDLHTEAFF

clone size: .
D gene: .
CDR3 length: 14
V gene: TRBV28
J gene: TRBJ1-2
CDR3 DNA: TGTGCCAGCAGTTTACTTAACACGAACTATGGCTACACCTTC
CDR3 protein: CASSLLNTNYGYTF

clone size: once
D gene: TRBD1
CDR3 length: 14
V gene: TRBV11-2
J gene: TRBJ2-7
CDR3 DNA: TGTGCCAGCAGCCAGGGACAGGGGGCTTACGAGCAGTACTTC
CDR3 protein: CASSQGQGAYEQYF

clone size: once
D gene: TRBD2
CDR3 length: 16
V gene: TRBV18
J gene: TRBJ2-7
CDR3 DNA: TGTGCCAGCTCACCACCGGCGCTAGCGGGATGGGAAAAGCAGTACTTC
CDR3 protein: CASSPPALAGWEKQYF

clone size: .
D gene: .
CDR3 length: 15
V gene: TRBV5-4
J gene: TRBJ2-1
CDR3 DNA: TGTGCCAGCAGTCCTCTAGCGCACTCCTACAATGAGCAGTTCTTC
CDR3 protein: CASSPLAHSYNEQFF

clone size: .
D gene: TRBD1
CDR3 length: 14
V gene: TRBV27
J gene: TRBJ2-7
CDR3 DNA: TGTGCCAGCAGTTTAAGGGACAGGGTCTACGAGCAGTACTTC
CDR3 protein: CASSLRDRVYEQYF

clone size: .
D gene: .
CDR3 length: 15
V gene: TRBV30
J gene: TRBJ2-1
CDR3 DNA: TGTGCCTGGACTCACGGCCAGGTCTCTCACAATGAGCAGTTCTTC
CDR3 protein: CAWTHGQVSHNEQFF

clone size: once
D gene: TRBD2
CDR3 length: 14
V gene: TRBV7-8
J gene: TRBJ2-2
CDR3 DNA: TGTGCCAGCAGTCCCGGGGGGGTCGCCGGGGAGCTGTTTTTT
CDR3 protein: CASSPGGVAGELFF

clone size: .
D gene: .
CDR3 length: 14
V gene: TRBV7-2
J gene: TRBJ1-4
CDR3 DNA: TGTGCCAGCAGCGCAGGCATATCGAATGAAAAACTGTTTTTT
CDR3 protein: CASSAGISNEKLFF

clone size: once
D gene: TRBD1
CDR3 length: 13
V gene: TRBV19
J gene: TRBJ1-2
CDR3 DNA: TGTGCCATCCGGGACAGAAGTCACTATGGCTACACCTTC
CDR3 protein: CAIRDRSHYGYTF

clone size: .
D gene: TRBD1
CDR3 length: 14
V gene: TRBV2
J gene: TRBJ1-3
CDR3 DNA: TGTGCCAGCAGTGTAATACAGGGGGCAAACACCATATATTTT
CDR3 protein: CASSVIQGANTIYF